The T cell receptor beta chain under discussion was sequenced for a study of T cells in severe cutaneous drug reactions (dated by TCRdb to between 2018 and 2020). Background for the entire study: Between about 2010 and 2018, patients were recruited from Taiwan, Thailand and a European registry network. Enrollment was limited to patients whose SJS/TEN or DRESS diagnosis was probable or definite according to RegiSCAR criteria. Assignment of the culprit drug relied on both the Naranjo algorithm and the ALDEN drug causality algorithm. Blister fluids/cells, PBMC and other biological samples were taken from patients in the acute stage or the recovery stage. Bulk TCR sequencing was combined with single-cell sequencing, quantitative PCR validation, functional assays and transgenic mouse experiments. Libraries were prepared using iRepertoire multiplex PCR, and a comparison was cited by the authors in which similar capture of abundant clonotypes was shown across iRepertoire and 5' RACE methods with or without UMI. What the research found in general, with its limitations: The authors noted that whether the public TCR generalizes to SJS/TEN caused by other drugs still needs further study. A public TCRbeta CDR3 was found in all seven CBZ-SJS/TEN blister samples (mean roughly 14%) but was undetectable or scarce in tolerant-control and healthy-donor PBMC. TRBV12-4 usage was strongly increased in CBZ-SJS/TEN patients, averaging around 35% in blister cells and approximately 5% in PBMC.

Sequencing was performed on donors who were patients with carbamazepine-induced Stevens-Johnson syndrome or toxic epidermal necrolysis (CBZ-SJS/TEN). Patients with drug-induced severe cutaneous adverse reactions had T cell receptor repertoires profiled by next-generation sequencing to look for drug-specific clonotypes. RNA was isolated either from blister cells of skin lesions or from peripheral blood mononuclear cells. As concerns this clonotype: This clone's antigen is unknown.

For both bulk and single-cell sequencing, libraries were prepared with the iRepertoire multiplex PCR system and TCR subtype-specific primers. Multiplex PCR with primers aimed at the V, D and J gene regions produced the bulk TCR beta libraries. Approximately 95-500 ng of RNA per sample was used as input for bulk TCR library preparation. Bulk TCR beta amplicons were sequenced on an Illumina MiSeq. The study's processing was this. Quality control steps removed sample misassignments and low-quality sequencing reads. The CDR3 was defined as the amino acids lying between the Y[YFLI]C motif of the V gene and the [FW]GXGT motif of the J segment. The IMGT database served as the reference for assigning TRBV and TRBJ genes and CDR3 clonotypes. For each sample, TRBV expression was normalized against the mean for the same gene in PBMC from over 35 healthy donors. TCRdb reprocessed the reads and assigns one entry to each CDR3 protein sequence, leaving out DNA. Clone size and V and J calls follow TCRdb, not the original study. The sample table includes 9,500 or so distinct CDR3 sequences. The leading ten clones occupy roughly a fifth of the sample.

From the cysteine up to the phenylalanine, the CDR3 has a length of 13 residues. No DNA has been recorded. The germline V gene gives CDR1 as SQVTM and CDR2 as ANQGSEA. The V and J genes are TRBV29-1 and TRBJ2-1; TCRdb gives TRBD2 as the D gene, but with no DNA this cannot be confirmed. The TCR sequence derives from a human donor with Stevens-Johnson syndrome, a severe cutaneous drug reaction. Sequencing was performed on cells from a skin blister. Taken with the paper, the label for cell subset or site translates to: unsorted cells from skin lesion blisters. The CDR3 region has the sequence CSGSKASGRKQFF.